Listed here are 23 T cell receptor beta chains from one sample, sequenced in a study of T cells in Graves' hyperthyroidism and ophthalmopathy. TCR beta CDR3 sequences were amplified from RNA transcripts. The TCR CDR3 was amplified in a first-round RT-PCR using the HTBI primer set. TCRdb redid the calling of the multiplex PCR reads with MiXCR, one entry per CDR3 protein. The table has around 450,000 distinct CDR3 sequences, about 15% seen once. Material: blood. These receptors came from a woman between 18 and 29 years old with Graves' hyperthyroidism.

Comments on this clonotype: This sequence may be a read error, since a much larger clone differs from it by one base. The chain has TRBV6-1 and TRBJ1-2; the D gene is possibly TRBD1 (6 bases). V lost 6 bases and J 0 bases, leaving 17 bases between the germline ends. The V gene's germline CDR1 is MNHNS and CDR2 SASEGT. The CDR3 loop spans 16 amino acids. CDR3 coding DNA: TGTGCCAGCAGAGGACAGTGGCCCTCATCTAACTATGGCTACACCTTC. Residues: CASRGQWPSSNYGYTF.

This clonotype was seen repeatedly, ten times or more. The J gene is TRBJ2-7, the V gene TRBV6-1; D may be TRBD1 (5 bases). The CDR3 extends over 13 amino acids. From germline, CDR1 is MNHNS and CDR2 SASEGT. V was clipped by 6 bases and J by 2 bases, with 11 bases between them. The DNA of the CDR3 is TGTGCCAGCAGACCAGGGCCAACCTACGAGCAGTACTTC. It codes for CASRPGPTYEQYF.

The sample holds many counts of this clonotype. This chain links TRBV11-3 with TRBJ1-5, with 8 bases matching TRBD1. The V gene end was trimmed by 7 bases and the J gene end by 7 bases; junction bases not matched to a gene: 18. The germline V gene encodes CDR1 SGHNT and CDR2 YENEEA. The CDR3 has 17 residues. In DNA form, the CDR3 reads TGTGCCAGCACCAGCCTTCATCCCGACAGGGGTTCGCAGCCCCAGCATTTT. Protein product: CASTSLHPDRGSQPQHF.

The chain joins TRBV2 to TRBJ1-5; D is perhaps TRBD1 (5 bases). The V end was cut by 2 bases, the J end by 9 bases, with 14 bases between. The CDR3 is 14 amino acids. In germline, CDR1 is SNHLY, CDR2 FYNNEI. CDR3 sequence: CASSEMRGGGPQHF. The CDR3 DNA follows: TGTGCCAGCAGTGAAATGAGGGGCGGAGGGCCCCAGCATTTT.

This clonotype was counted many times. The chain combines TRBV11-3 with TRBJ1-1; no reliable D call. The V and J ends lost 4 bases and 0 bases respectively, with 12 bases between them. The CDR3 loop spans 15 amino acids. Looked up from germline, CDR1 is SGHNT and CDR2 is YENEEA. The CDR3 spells CASSSLRDVNTEAFF. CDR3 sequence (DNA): TGTGCCAGCAGCTCCCTACGAGATGTGAACACTGAAGCTTTCTTT.

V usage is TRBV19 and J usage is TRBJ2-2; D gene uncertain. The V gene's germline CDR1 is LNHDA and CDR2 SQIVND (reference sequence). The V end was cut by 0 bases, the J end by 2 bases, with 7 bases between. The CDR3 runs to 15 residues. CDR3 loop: CASSIEGGNTGELFF. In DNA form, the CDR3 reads TGTGCCAGTAGTATAGAAGGCGGAAACACCGGGGAGCTGTTTTTT.

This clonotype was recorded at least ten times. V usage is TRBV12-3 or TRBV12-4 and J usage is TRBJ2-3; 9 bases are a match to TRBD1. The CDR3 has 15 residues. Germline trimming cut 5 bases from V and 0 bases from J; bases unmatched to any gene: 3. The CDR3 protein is CASSRDRASTDTQYF. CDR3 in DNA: TGTGCCAGCAGTCGGGACAGGGCTAGCACAGATACGCAGTATTTT.

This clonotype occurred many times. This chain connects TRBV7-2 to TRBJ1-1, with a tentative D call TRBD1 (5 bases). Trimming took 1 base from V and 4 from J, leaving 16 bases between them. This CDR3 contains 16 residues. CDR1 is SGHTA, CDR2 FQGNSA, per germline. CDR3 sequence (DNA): TGTGCCAGCAGCTTAGACCGGCCAGGGAGAGGCACTGAAGCTTTCTTT. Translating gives CASSLDRPGRGTEAFF.

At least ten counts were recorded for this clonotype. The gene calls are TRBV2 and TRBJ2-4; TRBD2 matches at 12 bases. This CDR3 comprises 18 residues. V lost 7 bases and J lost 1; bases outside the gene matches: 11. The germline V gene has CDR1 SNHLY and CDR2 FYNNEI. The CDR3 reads CASTRGLAGRWAKNIQYF. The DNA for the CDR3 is TGTGCCAGCACTAGGGGACTAGCGGGTCGCTGGGCCAAAAACATTCAGTACTTC.

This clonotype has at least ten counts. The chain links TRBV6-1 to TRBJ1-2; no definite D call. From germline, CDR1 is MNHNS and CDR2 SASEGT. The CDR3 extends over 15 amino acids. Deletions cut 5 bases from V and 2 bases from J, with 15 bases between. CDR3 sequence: CASSPGRVTNYGYTF. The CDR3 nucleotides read TGTGCCAGCAGTCCCGGAAGGGTGACAAACTATGGCTACACCTTC.

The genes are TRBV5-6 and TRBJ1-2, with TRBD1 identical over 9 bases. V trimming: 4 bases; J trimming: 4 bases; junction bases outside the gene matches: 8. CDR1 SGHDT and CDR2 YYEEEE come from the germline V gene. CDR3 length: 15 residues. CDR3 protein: CASSQKQGALYGYTF. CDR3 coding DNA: TGTGCCAGCAGCCAGAAACAGGGGGCTCTCTATGGCTACACCTTC.

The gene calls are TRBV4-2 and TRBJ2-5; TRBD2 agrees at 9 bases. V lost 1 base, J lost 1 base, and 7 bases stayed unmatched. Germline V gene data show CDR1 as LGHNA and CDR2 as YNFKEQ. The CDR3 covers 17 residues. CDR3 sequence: CASSQGLAGGTQETQYF. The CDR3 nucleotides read TGTGCCAGCAGCCAAGGGCTCGCGGGGGGGACCCAAGAGACCCAGTACTTC.

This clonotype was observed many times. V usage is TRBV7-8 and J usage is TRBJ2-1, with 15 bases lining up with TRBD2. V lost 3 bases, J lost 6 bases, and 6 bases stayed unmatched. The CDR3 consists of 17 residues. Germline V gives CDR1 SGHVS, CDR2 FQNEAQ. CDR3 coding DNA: TGTGCCAGCAGCTTTCCGGGACTAGCGGGAGGACTCAATGAGCAGTTCTTC. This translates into CASSFPGLAGGLNEQFF. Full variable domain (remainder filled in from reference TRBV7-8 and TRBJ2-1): GAGVSQSPRYKVAKRGQDVALRCDPISGHVSLFWYQQALGQGPEFLTYFQNEAQLDKSGLPSDRFFAERPEGSVSTLKIQRTQQEDSAVYLCASSFPGLAGGLNEQFFGPGTRLTVL.

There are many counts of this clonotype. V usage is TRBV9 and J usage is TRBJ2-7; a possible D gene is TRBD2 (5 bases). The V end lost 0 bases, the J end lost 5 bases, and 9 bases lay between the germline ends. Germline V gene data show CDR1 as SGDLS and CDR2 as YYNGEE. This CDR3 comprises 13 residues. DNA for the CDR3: TGTGCCAGCAGCGTAGCTTTGCGGGACGAGCAGTACTTC. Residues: CASSVALRDEQYF.

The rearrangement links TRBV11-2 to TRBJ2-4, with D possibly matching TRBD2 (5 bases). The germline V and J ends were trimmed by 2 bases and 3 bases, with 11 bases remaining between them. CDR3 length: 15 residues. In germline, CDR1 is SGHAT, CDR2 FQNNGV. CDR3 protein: CASSLSGWGKNIQYF. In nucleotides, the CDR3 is TGTGCCAGCAGCTTAAGCGGTTGGGGCAAAAACATTCAGTACTTC. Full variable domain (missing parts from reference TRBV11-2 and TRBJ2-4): EAGVAQSPRYKIIEKRQSVAFWCNPISGHATLYWYQQILGQGPKLLIQFQNNGVVDDSQLPKDRFSAERLKGVDSTLKIQPAKLEDSAVYLCASSLSGWGKNIQYFGAGTRLSVL.

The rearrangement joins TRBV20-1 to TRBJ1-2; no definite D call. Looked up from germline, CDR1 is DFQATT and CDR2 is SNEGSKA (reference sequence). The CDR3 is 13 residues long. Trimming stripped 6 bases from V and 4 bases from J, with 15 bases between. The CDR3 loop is CSAKDPSPYGYTF. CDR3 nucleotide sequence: TGCAGTGCAAAGGACCCCAGTCCCTATGGCTACACCTTC.

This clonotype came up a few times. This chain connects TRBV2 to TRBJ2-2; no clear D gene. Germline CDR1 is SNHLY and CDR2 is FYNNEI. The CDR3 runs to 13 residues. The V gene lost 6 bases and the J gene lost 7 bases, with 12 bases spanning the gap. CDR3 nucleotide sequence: TGTGCCAGCAGAGAAAAGCCGTTCGGGGAGCTGTTTTTT. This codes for CASREKPFGELFF.

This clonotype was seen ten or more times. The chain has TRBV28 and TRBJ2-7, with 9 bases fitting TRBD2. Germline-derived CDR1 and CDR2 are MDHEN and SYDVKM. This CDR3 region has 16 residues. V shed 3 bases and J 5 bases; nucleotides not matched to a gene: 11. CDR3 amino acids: CASSLVSGSFFNEQYF. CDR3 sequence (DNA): TGTGCCAGCAGTTTGGTTAGCGGGAGTTTTTTCAACGAGCAGTACTTC.

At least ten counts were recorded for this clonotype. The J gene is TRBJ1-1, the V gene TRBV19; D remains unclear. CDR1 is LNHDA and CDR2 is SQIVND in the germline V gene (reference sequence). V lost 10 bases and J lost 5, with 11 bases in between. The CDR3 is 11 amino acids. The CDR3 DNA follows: TGTGCCATCTCTGGGTGGACTGAAGCTTTCTTT. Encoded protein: CAISGWTEAFF. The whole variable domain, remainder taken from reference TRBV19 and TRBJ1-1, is DGGITQSPKYLFRKEGQNVTLSCEQNLNHDAMYWYRQDPGQGLRLIYYSQIVNDFQKGDIAEGYSVSREKKESFPLTVTSAQKNPTAFYLCAISGWTEAFFGQGTRLTVV.

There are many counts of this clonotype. The chain's CDR3 is CASSLAGGQIYEQYF. The CDR3 nucleotides are TGTGCCAGCAGTTTGGCCGGCGGACAAATCTACGAGCAGTACTTC. This sequence joins TRBV11-3 and TRBJ2-7, with D possibly being TRBD1 (5 bases). Germline CDR1 and CDR2: SGHNT and YENEEA. This CDR3 comprises 15 residues. Trimming left V 6 bases short and J 3 bases short, with 18 bases between.

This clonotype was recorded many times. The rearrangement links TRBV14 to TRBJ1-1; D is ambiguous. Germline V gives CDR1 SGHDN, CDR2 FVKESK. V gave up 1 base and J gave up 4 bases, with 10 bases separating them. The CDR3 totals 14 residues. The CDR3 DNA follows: TGTGCCAGCAGCCAAGGACTCATTAGCACTGAAGCTTTCTTT. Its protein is CASSQGLISTEAFF.

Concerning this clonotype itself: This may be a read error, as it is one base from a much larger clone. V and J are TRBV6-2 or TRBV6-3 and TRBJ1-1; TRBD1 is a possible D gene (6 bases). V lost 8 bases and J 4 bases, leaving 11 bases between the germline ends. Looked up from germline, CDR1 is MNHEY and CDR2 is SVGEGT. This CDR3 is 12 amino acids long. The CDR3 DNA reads TGTGCCAGCGGGGAAGGGGGCACTGAAGCTTTCTTT. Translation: CASGEGGTEAFF.

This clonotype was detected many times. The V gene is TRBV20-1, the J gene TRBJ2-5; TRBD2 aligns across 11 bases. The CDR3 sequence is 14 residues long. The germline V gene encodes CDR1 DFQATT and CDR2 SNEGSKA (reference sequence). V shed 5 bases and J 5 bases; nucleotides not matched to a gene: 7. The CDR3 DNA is TGCAGTGCTCTTAGCGGGAGGGCTTGGGAGACCCAGTACTTC. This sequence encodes CSALSGRAWETQYF.